These T cell receptor beta chains were read from a single sample in a study of vaccination and CD4 T cells after COVID-19. Their antigens are not known. Each CDR3 protein is one row after TCRdb ran MiXCR on the PCR reads. The data show some 11,000 distinct CDR3 sequences, roughly 61% seen once. The source was CD4+ T cells from blood, cultured in vitro, collected before SARS-CoV-2 vaccination. The receptor set was obtained from a human donor who had recovered from COVID-19. Each CDR3 is given with its conserved first and last residue. D genes are given only for firm matches. Rows give clone size only sometimes, using once, few, many, or a class for an expanded clone.

V,D,J,size,CDR3,DNA
TRBV7-2,NA,TRBJ1-1,NA,CASSFQGIDYTEAFF,TGTGCCAGCAGCTTTCAGGGTATTGATTACACTGAAGCTTTCTTT
TRBV29-1,NA,TRBJ2-7,NA,CSVRFSGSKYGQYF,TGCAGCGTTCGTTTTTCAGGGAGTAAGTACGGGCAGTACTTC
TRBV11-3,NA,TRBJ2-2,NA,CASSLRGNTGELFF,TGTGCCAGCAGCTTGAGGGGGAACACCGGGGAGCTGTTTTTT
TRBV7-3,NA,TRBJ1-2,few,CASSFRGNDGYTF,TGTGCCAGCAGCTTCAGGGGAAATGATGGCTACACCTTC
TRBV19,NA,TRBJ1-2,NA,CASSIGASRHGYTF,TGTGCCAGTAGTATAGGGGCCAGCAGGCATGGCTACACCTTC
TRBV6-2/TRBV6-3,NA,TRBJ1-5,few,CASSRGRNNQPQHF,TGTGCCAGCAGCCGTGGACGGAACAATCAGCCCCAGCATTTT
TRBV24-1,NA,TRBJ1-1,once,CATSDHWEGRMNTEAFF,TGTGCCACCAGTGATCATTGGGAGGGGCGGATGAACACCGAAGCTTTCTTT
TRBV4-3,TRBD1,TRBJ2-2,NA,CASSQDSRRGLTGELFF,TGCGCCAGCAGCCAAGATTCGCGCAGGGGGCTAACCGGGGAGCTGTTTTTT
TRBV20-1,NA,TRBJ2-5,few,CSAETSGQETQYF,TGCAGTGCGGAGACTAGTGGCCAAGAGACCCAGTACTTC
TRBV7-9,TRBD2,TRBJ2-5,few,CASSRTSGRAIIETQYF,TGTGCCAGCAGCCGAACTAGCGGGAGGGCTATTATTGAGACCCAGTACTTC
TRBV7-8,TRBD2,TRBJ2-2,NA,CASSLGTSGDTGELFF,TGTGCCAGCAGCTTAGGGACTAGCGGAGACACCGGGGAGCTGTTTTTT
TRBV14,NA,TRBJ1-2,few,CASSQSTGINYGYTF,TGTGCCAGCAGCCAATCTACCGGGATTAACTATGGCTACACCTTC
TRBV28,NA,TRBJ2-7,NA,CASSSGAPLVYEQYF,TGTGCCAGCAGTTCCGGGGCCCCTTTAGTCTACGAGCAGTACTTC
TRBV27,NA,TRBJ1-2,few,CATTSTGGGVNGYTF,TGTGCCACCACCTCGACGGGGGGCGGGGTGAATGGCTACACCTTC
TRBV7-2,TRBD1,TRBJ2-7,NA,CASSTQGAVYEQYF,TGTGCCAGCAGCACACAGGGGGCAGTCTACGAGCAGTACTTC
TRBV7-9,TRBD1,TRBJ1-2,NA,CASSSTGTGRDGYTF,TGTGCCAGCAGCTCAACCGGGACAGGGCGGGATGGCTACACCTTC
TRBV2,NA,TRBJ1-5,NA,CASRRSLNQPQHF,TGTGCCAGCAGGCGATCCCTTAATCAGCCCCAGCATTTT
TRBV6-2/TRBV6-3,TRBD2,TRBJ2-1,NA,CAARDRRLAGVPYNEQFF,TGTGCCGCCCGGGACAGGCGACTAGCGGGAGTCCCTTACAATGAGCAGTTCTTC